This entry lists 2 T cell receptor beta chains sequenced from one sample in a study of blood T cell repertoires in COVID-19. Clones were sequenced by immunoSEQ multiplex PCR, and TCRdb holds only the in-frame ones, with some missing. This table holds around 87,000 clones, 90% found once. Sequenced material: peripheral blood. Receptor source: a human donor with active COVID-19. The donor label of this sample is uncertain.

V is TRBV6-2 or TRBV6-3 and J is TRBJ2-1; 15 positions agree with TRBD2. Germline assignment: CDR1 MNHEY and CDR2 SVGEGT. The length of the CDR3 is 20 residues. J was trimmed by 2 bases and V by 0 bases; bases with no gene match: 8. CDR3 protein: CASSYSRTSGGADPYNEQFF. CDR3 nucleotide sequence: TGTGCCAGCAGTTACTCAAGGACTAGCGGGGGGGCCGACCCCTACAATGAGCAGTTCTTC.

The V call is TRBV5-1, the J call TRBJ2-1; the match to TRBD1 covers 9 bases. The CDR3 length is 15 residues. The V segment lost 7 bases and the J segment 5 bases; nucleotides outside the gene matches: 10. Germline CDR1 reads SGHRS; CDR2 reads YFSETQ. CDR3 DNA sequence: TGCGCCAGCCACTCGGGACAGGGAGCAAACAATGAGCAGTTCTTC. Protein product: CASHSGQGANNEQFF. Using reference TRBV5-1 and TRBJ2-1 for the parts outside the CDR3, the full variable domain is KAGVTQTPRYLIKTRGQQVTLSCSPISGHRSVSWYQQTPGQGLQFLFEYFSETQRNKGNFPGRFSGRQFSNSRSEMNVSTLELGDSALYLCASHSGQGANNEQFFGPGTRLTVL.